A selection of T cell receptor beta chains follows, all from one sample in a study of monozygotic twins with inflammatory bowel disease. No DNA is given; TCRdb re-called the 5' RACE reads and lists each CDR3 protein once. This sample's table reports 88,000 or so distinct CDR3 sequences. Sequenced: blood. All receptors derive from a human donor with ulcerative colitis or Crohn's disease, or a healthy co-twin of an affected twin (not recorded which). Each CDR3 is given with its conserved first and last residue. Each record gives: V gene, J gene, CDR3 protein.

TRBV7-2	TRBJ2-7	CASSFTSGYEQYF
TRBV20-1	TRBJ1-1	CSARLWGGLGYTEAFF
TRBV6-5	TRBJ2-1	CASSYAFGAGAEQFF
TRBV2	TRBJ1-1	CASIESGRRTEAFF
TRBV11-2	TRBJ1-3	CASSWPGSGNTIYF
TRBV7-8	TRBJ2-7	CASSLAGQYYYEQYF
TRBV3-1	TRBJ1-2	CASSQEKTGGSYGYTF
TRBV6-1	TRBJ1-2	CASSERFPMAYGYTF
TRBV20-1	TRBJ1-1	CSGAGEAEAFF
TRBV9	TRBJ1-2	CASSASLRVKGYGYTF
TRBV6-5	TRBJ1-6	CASSWDRGRNSPLHF
TRBV10-2	TRBJ1-1	CASIAGMNTEAFF
TRBV29-1	TRBJ2-5	CSVEDRRDRRRETQYF
TRBV19	TRBJ1-1	CASSVADRGLTGTEAFF
TRBV5-1	TRBJ2-1	CASSKLTSGGGFEQFF
TRBV19	TRBJ2-1	CASSSGTSVYNEQFF
TRBV20-1	TRBJ2-3	CSAKLRGGATDTQYF
TRBV20-1	TRBJ2-5	CSAFGTGKETQYF
TRBV5-1	TRBJ2-6	CASSLKWTGASHSGVNVLTF
TRBV18	TRBJ2-1	CASSPRIQAGEQFF
TRBV6-5	TRBJ1-6	CASSYSPMDISPLHF
TRBV15	TRBJ2-6	CATSRDLGRSGANVLTF
TRBV7-9	TRBJ2-3	CASSLDRGPTDTQYF
TRBV20-1	TRBJ1-1	CSARDPRNGVNTEAFF
TRBV5-1	TRBJ2-2	CASSLALQNTGELFF
TRBV7-9	TRBJ1-2	CASSLGSNREEYYGYTF
TRBV7-9	TRBJ2-3	CASSSGLAGGSDTQYF
TRBV5-1	TRBJ2-1	CASSSGESSGGRNEQFF
TRBV29-1	TRBJ2-3	CSVGQGTTDTQYF
TRBV20-1	TRBJ1-1	CSARGGTEAFF
TRBV29-1	TRBJ2-2	CSVGSGTVNTGELFF
TRBV6-5	TRBJ2-3	CASSYSLVTDTQYF
TRBV9	TRBJ1-3	CASSVVGESSGNTIYF
TRBV6-5	TRBJ2-1	CASSYPQGGANEQFF
TRBV28	TRBJ1-5	CASSWSTNNQPQHF
TRBV7-9	TRBJ1-1	CASSSMGGAEAFF
TRBV7-2	TRBJ2-5	CASSLEEYATQYF
TRBV6-5	TRBJ1-1	CASSYPGSTEAFF
TRBV20-1	TRBJ2-1	CSATPPGLEDNEQFF
TRBV5-6	TRBJ1-2	CASSFREGYGYTF
TRBV3-1	TRBJ2-1	CASSPRTGRGDEQFF
TRBV6-6	TRBJ1-2	CASSSPGVYGYTF